What follows are 16 T cell receptor beta chains derived from one specimen sequenced in a study of blood T cell repertoires in COVID-19. Here immunoSEQ multiplex PCR was the method, and the copy in TCRdb shows in-frame clones only, minus some. The sample yields approximately 490,000 clones, about 85% seen once. The sample was PBMCs or T cells enriched from blood (not recorded which). The receptors come from a woman under 30 who had recovered from COVID-19.

The chain recombines TRBV3-1 (or the pseudogene TRBV3-2) with TRBJ1-2; no reliable D call. The germline CDR1 and CDR2 sequences are LGHDT and YNNKEL (reference sequence). This CDR3 is 14 amino acids long. Trimming removed 1 base at V and 2 bases at J, with 8 bases between. CDR3 loop: CASSQGGANYGYTF. Written as DNA, the CDR3 is TGTGCCAGCAGCCAAGGAGGAGCCAACTATGGCTACACCTTC.

The chain carries TRBV2 and TRBJ2-7; tentative D call: TRBD2 (6 bases). The CDR3 runs 16 residues. The V gene's germline CDR1 is SNHLY and CDR2 FYNNEI. With 7 bases removed from V and 8 bases from J, the gap between germline ends came to 27 bases. CDR3 loop: CASILAAGTFYPQQYF. CDR3 nucleotides: TGTGCCAGCATCTTAGCCGCCGGGACTTTTTACCCTCAGCAGTACTTC.

The genes are TRBV5-1 and TRBJ2-2, with unresolved D. Per the germline V gene, CDR1 is SGHRS and CDR2 is YFSETQ. Trimming removed 4 bases at V and 6 bases at J, with 10 bases between. The CDR3 runs to 13 residues. CDR3 protein: CASSPEVSGELFF. The CDR3 DNA sequence: TGCGCCAGCAGCCCCGAGGTATCCGGGGAGCTGTTTTTT.

There are a few counts of this clone. The chain couples TRBV6-1 to TRBJ1-6; 10 nucleotides agree with TRBD1. V was pared by 4 bases and J by 5 bases, with 14 bases of the junction left unmatched. CDR3 length equals 19 residues. CDR1 MNHNS and CDR2 SASEGT come from the germline V gene. The CDR3 loop is CASSAQKGYGTGDNSPLHF. In DNA form, the CDR3 reads TGTGCCAGCAGTGCCCAAAAAGGTTACGGGACAGGGGATAATTCACCCCTCCACTTT.

The chain has TRBV19 and TRBJ1-1; possibly TRBD1 for D (5 bases). The germline gives CDR1 LNHDA, CDR2 SQIVND (reference sequence). The CDR3 totals 13 residues. Between the trimmed V and J ends, which lost 0 bases and 5 bases, there was a span of 7 bases. The chain's CDR3 is CASSIEGQTEAFF. The CDR3 DNA reads as TGTGCCAGTAGTATAGAGGGGCAGACTGAAGCTTTCTTT.

The CDR3 nucleotides read TGTGCCAGCAGTTCGTTCAGGCTTTCACCCCTCCACTTT. It codes for CASSSFRLSPLHF. The chain recombines TRBV12-3 or TRBV12-4 with TRBJ1-6; the D is unclear. The CDR3 runs to 13 residues. Trimming cost V 4 bases and J 9 bases, with 10 bases left between them.

The sample holds one count of this clone. This chain joins TRBV28 and TRBJ2-7; TRBD2 is a possible D gene (6 bases). V gave up 2 bases and J gave up 0 bases, with 8 bases separating them. Germline CDR1 reads MDHEN; CDR2 reads SYDVKM. The CDR3 has 14 residues. The chain's CDR3 is CASSLGGSSYEQYF. The CDR3 DNA is TGTGCCAGCAGTTTAGGGGGGAGCTCCTACGAGCAGTACTTC.

The V and J genes are TRBV30 and TRBJ2-2; D is ambiguous. The V gene's germline CDR1 is GTSNPN and CDR2 SVGIG (reference sequence). The V gene lost 2 bases and the J gene lost 5 bases, with 9 bases spanning the gap. This CDR3 spans 13 amino acids. The CDR3 nucleotides read TGTGCCTGGAGTCACAGTTCAACCGGGGAGCTGTTTTTT. Translation gives CAWSHSSTGELFF. The full variable domain, rest sourced from reference TRBV30 and TRBJ2-2, is SQTIHQWPATLVQPVGSPLSLECTVEGTSNPNLYWYRQAAGRGLQLLFYSVGIGQISSEVPQNLSASRPQDRQFILSSKKLLLSDSGFYLCAWSHSSTGELFFGEGSRLTVL.

V usage is TRBV28 and J usage is TRBJ1-5; 8 bases are shared with TRBD1. Losses at the gene ends were 4 bases for V and 2 bases for J; bases not matched to a gene: 4. The CDR3 spans 15 residues. The germline V gene encodes CDR1 MDHEN and CDR2 SYDVKM. The CDR3 DNA follows: TGTGCCAGCAGTTACAGGGGGGCTGGCAATCAGCCCCAGCATTTT. Protein: CASSYRGAGNQPQHF.

This chain links TRBV6-4 with TRBJ1-2; 7 bases fit TRBD1. Per germline, CDR1 MRHNA and CDR2 SNTAGT. V shed 8 bases, J shed 8 bases, and the junction held 11 bases outside the gene matches. The CDR3 sequence is 13 residues long. DNA for the CDR3: TGTGCCAGCCGAGGGGGCGCGGCTGGCGGCTACACCTTC. Amino acids: CASRGGAAGGYTF.

The chain uses TRBV3-1 (or the pseudogene TRBV3-2) and TRBJ1-1; 7 nucleotides match TRBD1. The V and J ends lost 4 bases and 7 bases, in that order; junction bases with no gene match: 9. The germline V gene has CDR1 LGHDT and CDR2 YNNKEL (reference sequence). The CDR3 covers 14 residues. CDR3 bases: TGTGCCAGCAGCCCAACCCGGACAGGCGGTGAAGCTTTCTTT. Its protein product is CASSPTRTGGEAFF.

J is TRBJ2-5 and V is TRBV6-2 or TRBV6-3; 7 bases agree with TRBD1. The CDR3 contains 13 residues. The V gene's germline CDR1 is MNHEY and CDR2 SVGEGT. V trimming: 6 bases; J trimming: 4 bases; junction bases outside the gene matches: 5. In nucleotides, the CDR3 is TGTGCCAGCAGCCAGACAGGGCCAGAGACCCAGTACTTC. It translates to CASSQTGPETQYF.

The gene calls are TRBV2 and TRBJ1-5, with 7 bases matching TRBD1. Germline CDR1 and CDR2: SNHLY and FYNNEI. The CDR3 has 16 amino acids. V shed 4 bases, J shed 2 bases, and the junction held 8 bases outside the gene matches. CDR3 sequence: CASSGPRGEGNQPQHF. The CDR3 bases are TGTGCCAGCAGTGGCCCCAGGGGGGAGGGCAATCAGCCCCAGCATTTT.

J is TRBJ1-5 and V is TRBV2; D remains ambiguous. The CDR3 spans 13 residues. V dropped 7 bases and J dropped 4 bases, with 11 bases sitting between them. In germline, CDR1 is SNHLY, CDR2 FYNNEI. The CDR3: CASTRDTNQPQHF. The CDR3 nucleotides are TGTGCCAGCACTCGGGATACTAATCAGCCCCAGCATTTT.

This clone was observed once. V gene TRBV7-9 combines with J gene TRBJ2-7, with TRBD1 as a possible D gene (5 bases). The germline gives CDR1 SEHNR, CDR2 FQNEAQ (reference sequence). Trimming removed 5 bases at V and 5 bases at J, with 19 bases between. The CDR3 spans 15 residues. The chain's CDR3 is CASSPGRVDADEQYF. CDR3 DNA: TGTGCCAGCAGCCCCGGCAGGGTAGATGCAGACGAGCAGTACTTC.

The chain carries TRBV11-2 and TRBJ1-1; the D is unclear. V lost 1 base and J lost 1, with 13 bases in between. Germline CDR1 SGHAT, CDR2 FQNNGV. This CDR3 is 16 amino acids long. CDR3 loop: CASSLGSYPGNTEAFF. CDR3 coding DNA: TGTGCCAGCAGCTTAGGGTCTTACCCGGGGAACACTGAAGCTTTCTTT.